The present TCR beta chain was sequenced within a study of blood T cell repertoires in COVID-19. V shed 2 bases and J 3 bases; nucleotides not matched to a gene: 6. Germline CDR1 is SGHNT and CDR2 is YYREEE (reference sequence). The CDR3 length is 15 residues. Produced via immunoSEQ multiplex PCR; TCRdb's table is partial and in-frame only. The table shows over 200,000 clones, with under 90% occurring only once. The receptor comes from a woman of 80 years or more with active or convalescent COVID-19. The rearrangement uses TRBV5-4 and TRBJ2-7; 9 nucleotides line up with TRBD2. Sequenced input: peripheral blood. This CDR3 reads CASSLLASGNYEQYF. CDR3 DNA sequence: TGTGCCAGCAGCTTATTGGCTAGCGGGAACTACGAGCAGTACTTC.